The T cell receptor beta chain under discussion was sequenced for a study of blood T cell repertoires in COVID-19. Overall study context: Sites in the United States, Italy and Spain provided acute and convalescent COVID-19 samples. Sources were T cells, B-cell-depleted T cells, or PBMCs; the material itself was cDNA or gDNA.

In the original analysis: The authors estimated nucleated cell counts from reference gene primer amplification. Profiled with immunoSEQ multiplex PCR; TCRdb holds only in-frame clones, not every one. The V and J calls and the clone size are those of that table, but D and trimming were determined from the DNA. The sample holds over 85,000 clones, approximately 90% seen once. J was trimmed by 7 bases and V by 6 bases; bases with no gene match: 26. Germline CDR1 MNHEY, CDR2 SMNVEV (reference sequence). This CDR3 has 20 amino acids. Sequencing was done on a sample of peripheral blood. The V call is TRBV27, the J call TRBJ2-3, with 9 bases fitting TRBD1. This receptor was identified in a man aged 50 or older with active COVID-19. The CDR3 is CASRALTGGGAGTGRNTQYF. The CDR3 coding sequence is TGTGCCAGCAGAGCCCTAACAGGGGGCGGGGCGGGGACAGGTAGGAATACGCAGTATTTT.